The entry below gives a single T cell receptor beta chain sequence along with its context. As yet, its antigen is unknown. CDR3 size: 17 residues. Between the trimmed V and J ends, which lost 6 bases and 5 bases, there was a span of 20 bases. Germline V gene data show CDR1 as PRHDT and CDR2 as FYEKMQ (reference sequence). This sample is part of a study of OX40 agonist ivuxolimab in advanced cancers. Study-level information: Averaging roughly 60 years in age, with a range of roughly 23 to 85, the cohort was approximately 83% male. Study-level findings and limits: At 0.1 to 3.0 mg/kg and by week 6, CD4+ and CD8+ T cells in the blood had expanded clonally.

Generated by immunoSEQ multiplex PCR, the TCRdb table keeps only in-frame clones and is missing some. The repertoire holds 50,000 to 65,000 clones, 86% seen once, with approximately 0.99% in the top ten. The sequence derives from an adult with an advanced solid tumor such as melanoma, head and neck, liver or kidney cancer. The starting material was CD4+ or CD8+ T cells sorted from blood, obtained in a trial of the OX40 agonist ivuxolimab. The V gene is TRBV13, the J gene TRBJ2-6, with D possibly TRBD2 on 6 matching bases. The CDR3 protein is CASRCTGVQSRANVLTF. DNA of the CDR3: TGTGCCAGCAGGTGTACGGGAGTACAAAGTCGGGCCAACGTCCTGACTTTC.